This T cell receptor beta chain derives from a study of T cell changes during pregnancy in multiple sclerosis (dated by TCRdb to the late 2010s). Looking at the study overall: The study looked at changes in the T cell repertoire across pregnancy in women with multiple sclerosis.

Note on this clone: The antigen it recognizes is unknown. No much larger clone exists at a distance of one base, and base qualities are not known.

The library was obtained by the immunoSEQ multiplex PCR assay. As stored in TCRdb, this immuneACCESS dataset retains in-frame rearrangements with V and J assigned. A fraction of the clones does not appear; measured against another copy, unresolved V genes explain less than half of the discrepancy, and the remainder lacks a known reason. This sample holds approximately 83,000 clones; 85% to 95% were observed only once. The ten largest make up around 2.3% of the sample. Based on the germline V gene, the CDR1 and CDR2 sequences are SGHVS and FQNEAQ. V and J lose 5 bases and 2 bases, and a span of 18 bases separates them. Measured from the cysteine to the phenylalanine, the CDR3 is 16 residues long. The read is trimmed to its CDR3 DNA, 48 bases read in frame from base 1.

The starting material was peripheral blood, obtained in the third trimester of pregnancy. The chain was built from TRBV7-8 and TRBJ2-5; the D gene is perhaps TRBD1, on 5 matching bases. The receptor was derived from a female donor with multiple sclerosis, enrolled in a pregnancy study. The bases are TGTGCCAGCAGCCCCCAGACAGTACCGGTTCAAGAGACCCAGTACTTC. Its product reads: CASSPQTVPVQETQYF. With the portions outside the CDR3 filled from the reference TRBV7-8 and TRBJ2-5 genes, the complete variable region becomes GAGVSQSPRYKVAKRGQDVALRCDPISGHVSLFWYQQALGQGPEFLTYFQNEAQLDKSGLPSDRFFAERPEGSVSTLKIQRTQQEDSAVYLCASSPQTVPVQETQYFGPGTRLLVL.